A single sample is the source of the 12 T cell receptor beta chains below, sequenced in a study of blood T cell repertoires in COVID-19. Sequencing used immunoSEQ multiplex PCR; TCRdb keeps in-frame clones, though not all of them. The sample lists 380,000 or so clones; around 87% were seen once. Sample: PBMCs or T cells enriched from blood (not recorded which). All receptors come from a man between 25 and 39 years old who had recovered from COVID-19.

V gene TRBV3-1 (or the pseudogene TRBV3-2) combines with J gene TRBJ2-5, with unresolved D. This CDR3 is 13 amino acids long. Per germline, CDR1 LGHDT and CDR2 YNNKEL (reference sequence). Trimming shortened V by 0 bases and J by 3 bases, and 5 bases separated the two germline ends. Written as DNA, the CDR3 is TGTGCCAGCAGCCAAGAAGTAGAAGAGACCCAGTACTTC. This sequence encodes CASSQEVEETQYF.

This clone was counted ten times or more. The CDR3 protein is CASSFDRAGSPLHF. The CDR3 DNA reads as TGTGCCAGCAGCTTTGACAGGGCGGGGTCACCCCTCCACTTT. This chain connects TRBV7-2 to TRBJ1-6; 7 positions match TRBD1. After removal of 3 bases from V and 10 bases from J, the junction contained 6 bases not matched to a gene. The germline CDR1 and CDR2 sequences are SGHTA and FQGNSA. The length of the CDR3 is 14 residues.

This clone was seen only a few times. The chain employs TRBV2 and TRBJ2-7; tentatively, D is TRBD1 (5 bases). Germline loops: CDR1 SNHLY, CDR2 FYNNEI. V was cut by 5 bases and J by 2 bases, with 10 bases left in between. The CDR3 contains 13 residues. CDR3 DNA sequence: TGTGCCAGCAGTACAGGACCCCCCTACGAGCAGTACTTC. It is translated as CASSTGPPYEQYF.

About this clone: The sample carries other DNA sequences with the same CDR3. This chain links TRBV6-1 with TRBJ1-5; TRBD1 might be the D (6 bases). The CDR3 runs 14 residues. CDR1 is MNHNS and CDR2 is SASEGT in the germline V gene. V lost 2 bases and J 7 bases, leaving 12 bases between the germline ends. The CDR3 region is CASSENRAGQPQHF. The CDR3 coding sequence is TGTGCCAGCAGTGAAAACAGGGCAGGCCAGCCCCAGCATTTT.

CDR3 DNA sequence: TGTGCCAGCAGCTTTACAGGGCCTGAAAAACTGTTTTTT. Amino acids: CASSFTGPEKLFF. This chain uses TRBV5-5 with TRBJ1-4, with D possibly being TRBD1 (6 bases). Per germline, CDR1 SGHKS and CDR2 YYEKEE (reference sequence). The CDR3 is 13 residues long. V dropped 2 bases and J dropped 7 bases, with 9 bases sitting between them.

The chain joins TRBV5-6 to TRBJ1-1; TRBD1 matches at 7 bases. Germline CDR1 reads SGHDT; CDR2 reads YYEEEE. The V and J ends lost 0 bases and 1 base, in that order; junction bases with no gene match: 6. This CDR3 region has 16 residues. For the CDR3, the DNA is TGTGCCAGCAGCTTGGGGTTTACAGGGGAGAACACTGAAGCTTTCTTT. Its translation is CASSLGFTGENTEAFF.

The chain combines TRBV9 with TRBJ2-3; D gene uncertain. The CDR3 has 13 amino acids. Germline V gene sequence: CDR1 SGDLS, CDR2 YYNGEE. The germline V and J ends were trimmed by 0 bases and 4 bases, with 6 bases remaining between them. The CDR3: CASSVVSADTQYF. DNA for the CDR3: TGTGCCAGCAGCGTAGTCAGCGCAGATACGCAGTATTTT.

The CDR3 loop is CASSIQGYNEQFF. The CDR3 nucleotides are TGTGCCAGTAGTATACAGGGCTACAATGAGCAGTTCTTC. The rearrangement joins TRBV19 to TRBJ2-1; D perhaps matches TRBD1 (5 bases). The germline CDR1 and CDR2 sequences are LNHDA and SQIVND (reference sequence). The CDR3 is 13 amino acids. Trimming took off 2 bases at V and 3 bases at J, with 5 bases between the two ends.

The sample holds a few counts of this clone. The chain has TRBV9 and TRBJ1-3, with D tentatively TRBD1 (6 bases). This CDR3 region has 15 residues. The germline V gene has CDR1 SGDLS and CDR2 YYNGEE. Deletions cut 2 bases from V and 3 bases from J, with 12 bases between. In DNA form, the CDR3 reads TGTGCCAGCAGCGTCGGGGGGCAAGGTGGAAACACCATATATTTT. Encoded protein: CASSVGGQGGNTIYF.

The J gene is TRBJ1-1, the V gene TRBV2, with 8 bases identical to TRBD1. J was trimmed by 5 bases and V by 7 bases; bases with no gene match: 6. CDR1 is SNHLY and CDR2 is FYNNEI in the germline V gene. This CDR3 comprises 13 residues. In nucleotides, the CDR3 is TGTGCCAGCACCCGGACAGGGCGGACTGAAGCTTTCTTT. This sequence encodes CASTRTGRTEAFF.

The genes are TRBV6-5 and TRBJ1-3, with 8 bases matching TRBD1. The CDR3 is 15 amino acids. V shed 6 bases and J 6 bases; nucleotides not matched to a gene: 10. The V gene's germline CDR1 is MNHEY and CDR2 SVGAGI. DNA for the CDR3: TGTGCCAGCAGCCGAACTCTGACAGGGGCAAACACCATATATTTT. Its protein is CASSRTLTGANTIYF.

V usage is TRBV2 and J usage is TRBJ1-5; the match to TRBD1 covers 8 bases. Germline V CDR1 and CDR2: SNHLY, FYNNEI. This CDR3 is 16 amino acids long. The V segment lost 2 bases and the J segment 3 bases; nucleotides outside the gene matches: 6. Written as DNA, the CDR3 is TGTGCCAGCAGTGAACAGCCAGGGGGCCACAATCAGCCCCAGCATTTT. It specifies CASSEQPGGHNQPQHF.